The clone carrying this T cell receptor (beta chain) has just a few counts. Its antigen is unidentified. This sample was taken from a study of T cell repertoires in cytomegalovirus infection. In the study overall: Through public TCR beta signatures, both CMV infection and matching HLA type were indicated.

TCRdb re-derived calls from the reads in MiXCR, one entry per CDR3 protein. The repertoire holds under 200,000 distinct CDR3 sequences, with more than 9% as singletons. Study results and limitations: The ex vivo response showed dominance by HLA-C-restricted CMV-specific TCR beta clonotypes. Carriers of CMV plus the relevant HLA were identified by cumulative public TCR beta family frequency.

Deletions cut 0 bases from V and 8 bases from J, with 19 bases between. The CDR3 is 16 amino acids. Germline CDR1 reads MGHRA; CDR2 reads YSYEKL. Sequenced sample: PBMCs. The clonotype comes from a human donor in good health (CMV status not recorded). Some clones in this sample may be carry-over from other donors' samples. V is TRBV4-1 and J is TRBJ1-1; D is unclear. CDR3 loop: CASSQDPPAIYSEAFF. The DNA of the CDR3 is TGCGCCAGCAGCCAAGATCCCCCCGCGATCTACTCGGAAGCTTTCTTT.